Listed here are 30 T cell receptor beta chains from one sample, sequenced in a study of blood T cell repertoires in COVID-19. Sequencing was performed with immunoSEQ multiplex PCR; in TCRdb, only in-frame clones are kept and a portion is missing. The table lists more than 300,000 clones, around nine tenths of them singletons. The sequencing input was PBMCs or T cells enriched from blood (not recorded which). These receptors were collected from a woman between 25 and 40 years old who had recovered from COVID-19.

V is TRBV6-5 and J is TRBJ1-2, with D unresolved. Germline V gene sequence: CDR1 MNHEY, CDR2 SVGAGI. V lost 0 bases, J lost 2 bases, and 7 bases lay in between. This CDR3 contains 14 residues. Here the CDR3 reads CASSYSSVNYGYTF. CDR3 bases: TGTGCCAGCAGTTACTCGTCGGTGAACTATGGCTACACCTTC.

The chain is built from TRBV27 and TRBJ2-6; TRBD1 is a possible D gene (6 bases). Germline V gene sequence: CDR1 MNHEY, CDR2 SMNVEV (reference sequence). Trimming pared 6 bases from V and 4 bases from J, leaving 13 bases between. This CDR3 contains 15 residues. CDR3 region: CASSRTVAGANVLTF. Here the CDR3 DNA reads TGTGCCAGCAGCCGGACAGTTGCGGGGGCCAACGTCCTGACTTTC. Full variable domain (rest looked up from reference TRBV27 and TRBJ2-6): EAQVTQNPRYLITVTGKKLTVTCSQNMNHEYMSWYRQDPGLGLRQIYYSMNVEVTDKGDVPEGYKVSRKEKRNFPLILESPSPNQTSLYFCASSRTVAGANVLTFGAGSRLTVL.

The chain uses TRBV2 and TRBJ1-1; TRBD1 agrees at 9 bases. With V trimmed by 10 bases and J by 6 bases, 12 bases remained unmatched. The CDR3 is made up of 14 amino acids. Germline CDR1 and CDR2: SNHLY and FYNNEI. DNA of the CDR3: TGTGCCACCTCACCGGGACAGGGAAGCGCTGAAGCTTTCTTT. It yields the protein CATSPGQGSAEAFF.

This chain joins TRBV9 and TRBJ1-1; possible D gene TRBD1, 6 bases. The CDR3 consists of 15 residues. V lost 1 base and J 3 bases, leaving 13 bases between the germline ends. Germline CDR1 is SGDLS and CDR2 is YYNGEE. In DNA form, the CDR3 reads TGTGCCAGCAGCGTATACGCGGGGGGGCACACTGAAGCTTTCTTT. This encodes CASSVYAGGHTEAFF. The whole variable domain, remainder taken from reference TRBV9 and TRBJ1-1, is DSGVTQTPKHLITATGQRVTLRCSPRSGDLSVYWYQQSLDQGLQFLIQYYNGEERAKGNILERFSAQQFPDLHSELNLSSLELGDSALYFCASSVYAGGHTEAFFGQGTRLTVV.

This clone has a single count. The genes are TRBV5-8 and TRBJ2-5; D is unresolved. V was clipped by 4 bases and J by 5 bases, with 15 bases between them. Germline values: CDR1 SGHTS, CDR2 YDEGEE. The CDR3 has 14 amino acids. CDR3 sequence (DNA): TGTGCCAGCAGCCGTCTGACAAAGGCGGAGACCCAGTACTTC. Amino acid sequence: CASSRLTKAETQYF.

CDR3 residues: CASSLAHRGSGYEQYF. CDR3 sequence (DNA): TGCGCCAGCAGCTTGGCCCACAGGGGGTCAGGGTACGAGCAGTACTTC. V gene TRBV5-1 combines with J gene TRBJ2-7; 8 positions agree with TRBD1. Trimming cost V 0 bases and J 4 bases; bases outside gene matches: 9. There are 16 residues in the CDR3. The germline V gene encodes CDR1 SGHRS and CDR2 YFSETQ.

This clone appeared a few times. J is TRBJ1-1 and V is TRBV30; TRBD1 agrees at 10 bases. From germline, CDR1 is GTSNPN and CDR2 SVGIG (reference sequence). CDR3 length equals 14 residues. The V and J ends lost 1 base and 6 bases, in that order; junction bases with no gene match: 5. Written as DNA, the CDR3 is TGTGCCTGGAGTGGGACAGGGGGAACGGCTGAAGCTTTCTTT. This translates into CAWSGTGGTAEAFF.

The chain employs TRBV6-5 and TRBJ1-1; no clear D gene. Deletions cut 5 bases from V and 5 bases from J, with 3 bases between. Germline assignment: CDR1 MNHEY and CDR2 SVGAGI. The CDR3 totals 10 residues. The CDR3 here is CASSTTEAFF. CDR3 DNA sequence: TGTGCCAGCAGTACAACTGAAGCTTTCTTT.

The chain links TRBV10-2 to TRBJ2-3; D may be TRBD2 (6 bases). Germline values: CDR1 WSHSY, CDR2 SAAADI. This CDR3 is 15 amino acids long. The ends were cut back, 0 bases at V and 6 bases at J, with 13 bases in the middle. CDR3 protein: CASSESPRGIDTQYF. The CDR3 DNA reads as TGCGCCAGCAGTGAGTCTCCCCGGGGGATTGATACGCAGTATTTT.

This clone was counted a few times. V gene TRBV3-1 (or the pseudogene TRBV3-2) combines with J gene TRBJ2-3, with TRBD2 matching 10 bases. V was pared by 4 bases and J by 4 bases, with 8 bases of the junction left unmatched. CDR3 length: 16 amino acids. Germline loops: CDR1 LGHDT, CDR2 YNNKEL (reference sequence). CDR3 in amino acids: CASSPWSGGVADTQYF. In DNA, the CDR3 is TGTGCCAGCAGCCCCTGGAGCGGGGGGGTCGCAGATACGCAGTATTTT.

This CDR3 reads CATSRGGQGATGELFF. CDR3 bases: TGTGCCACCAGCAGAGGTGGACAGGGCGCCACCGGGGAGCTGTTTTTT. The rearrangement links TRBV15 to TRBJ2-2; TRBD1 matches at 8 bases. The germline gives CDR1 LNHNV, CDR2 YYDKDF (reference sequence). This CDR3 is 16 amino acids long. The V and J ends lost 1 base and 4 bases, in that order; junction bases with no gene match: 5. The full variable domain, with the rest looked up from reference TRBV15 and TRBJ2-2, is DAMVIQNPRYQVTQFGKPVTLSCSQTLNHNVMYWYQQKSSQAPKLLFHYYDKDFNNEADTPDNFQSRRPNTSFCFLDIRSPGLGDTAMYLCATSRGGQGATGELFFGEGSRLTVL.

The J gene is TRBJ2-1, the V gene TRBV6-1; TRBD1 matches 9 bases. Losses at the gene ends were 1 base for V and 6 bases for J; bases not matched to a gene: 4. The germline gives CDR1 MNHNS, CDR2 SASEGT. The CDR3 consists of 15 residues. The CDR3 loop reads CASSEDGTGSNEQFF. CDR3 nucleotide sequence: TGTGCCAGCAGTGAAGATGGGACAGGGTCCAATGAGCAGTTCTTC.

CDR3 residues: CASSLDSGANQPQHF. CDR3 sequence (DNA): TGTGCCAGCAGCTTAGACTCAGGGGCGAATCAGCCCCAGCATTTT. V usage is TRBV11-2 and J usage is TRBJ1-5, with a weak D call TRBD1 (6 bases). Trimming removed 0 bases at V and 4 bases at J, with 10 bases between. The CDR3 is made up of 15 amino acids. CDR1 and CDR2 (germline): SGHAT, FQNNGV.

The rearrangement joins TRBV19 to TRBJ2-1; 9 nucleotides line up with TRBD1. The CDR3 has 12 residues. Germline CDR1 and CDR2: LNHDA and SQIVND (reference sequence). Trimming removed 6 bases from V and 16 bases from J; junction bases left unmatched: 10. The CDR3 reads CASRPTTGGCFF. DNA for the CDR3: TGTGCCAGTAGACCCACCACAGGGGGCTGTTTCTTC.

The chain combines TRBV18 with TRBJ2-6; maybe TRBD1 (6 bases). The ends were cut back, 3 bases at V and 2 bases at J, with 20 bases in the middle. CDR3 length: 19 residues. CDR1 is KGHSH and CDR2 is LQKENI in the germline V gene. This chain's CDR3 is CASSPVRVRGRTGANVLTF. Written as DNA, the CDR3 is TGTGCCAGCTCACCGGTGCGGGTCAGGGGAAGAACTGGGGCCAACGTCCTGACTTTC.

The rearrangement links TRBV7-3 to TRBJ1-1; D gene unclear. This CDR3 has 13 residues. Trimming stripped 2 bases from V and 3 bases from J, with 7 bases between. Germline CDR1 reads SGHTA; CDR2 reads FQGTGA. As DNA, the CDR3 is TGTGCCAGCAGCTTAGAAACTTACACTGAAGCTTTCTTT. Protein: CASSLETYTEAFF. Filled out from reference TRBV7-3 and TRBJ1-1, the complete variable domain reads GAGVSQTPSNKVTEKGKYVELRCDPISGHTALYWYRQSLGQGPEFLIYFQGTGAADDSGLPNDRFFAVRPEGSVSTLKIQRTERGDSAVYLCASSLETYTEAFFGQGTRLTVV.

The gene calls are TRBV29-1 and TRBJ1-1; 7 nucleotides align to TRBD1. Trimming took 4 bases from V and 1 from J; bases not matched to a gene: 3. CDR3 length: 13 amino acids. Germline CDR1 is SQVTM and CDR2 is ANQGSEA. CDR3 in DNA: TGCAGCGTTGCCGGGGACAGGAACACTGAAGCTTTCTTT. Translated: CSVAGDRNTEAFF.

The chain combines TRBV30 with TRBJ1-2; D gene unclear. CDR3 length: 9 residues. CDR1 GTSNPN and CDR2 SVGIG come from the germline V gene (reference sequence). DNA for the CDR3: TGTGCTATGAGCTATGGCTACACCTTC. It codes for CAMSYGYTF.

This rearrangement joins TRBV6-2 or TRBV6-3 to TRBJ1-1; D call uncertain. Trimming cost V 0 bases and J 1 base, with 9 bases left between them. This CDR3 is built from 15 residues. Germline assignment: CDR1 MNHEY and CDR2 SVGEGT. The chain's CDR3 is CASSYSGAGNTEAFF. The DNA of the CDR3 is TGTGCCAGCAGTTACTCGGGTGCGGGGAACACTGAAGCTTTCTTT.

The gene calls are TRBV5-5 and TRBJ1-2, with TRBD1 identical over 9 bases. The CDR3 consists of 14 residues. V lost 2 bases and J lost 6; bases outside the gene matches: 5. CDR1 and CDR2 (germline): SGHKS, YYEKEE (reference sequence). The CDR3 region is CASSFTGGTDGYTF. The CDR3 DNA follows: TGTGCCAGCAGCTTTACAGGGGGCACGGATGGCTACACCTTC. The full variable domain, rest sourced from reference TRBV5-5 and TRBJ1-2, is DAGVTQSPTHLIKTRGQQVTLRCSPISGHKSVSWYQQVLGQGPQFIFQYYEKEERGRGNFPDRFSARQFPNYSSELNVNALLLGDSALYLCASSFTGGTDGYTFGSGTRLTVV.

The chain employs TRBV7-9 and TRBJ1-2; D is possibly TRBD1 (6 bases). The V and J ends lost 5 bases and 0 bases respectively, with 13 bases between them. There are 15 residues in the CDR3. CDR1 and CDR2 (germline): SEHNR, FQNEAQ (reference sequence). The CDR3 spells CASSQPDRPNYGYTF. Here the CDR3 DNA reads TGTGCCAGCAGCCAACCGGACAGACCTAACTATGGCTACACCTTC.

The V call is TRBV19, the J call TRBJ1-1, with a weak D call TRBD1 (6 bases). Germline values: CDR1 LNHDA, CDR2 SQIVND (reference sequence). There are 15 residues in the CDR3. V lost 7 bases to trimming and J lost 1 base, with 16 bases between them. CDR3 sequence reads: CASTLTGTQNTEAFF. CDR3 DNA sequence: TGTGCCAGTACCCTAACCGGGACACAGAACACTGAAGCTTTCTTT.

The chain employs TRBV27 and TRBJ2-7, with 15 bases that match TRBD2. Losses at the gene ends were 5 bases for V and 5 bases for J; bases not matched to a gene: 13. The CDR3 has 18 amino acids. Germline V CDR1 and CDR2: MNHEY, SMNVEV (reference sequence). The CDR3 spells CASSMGLAGGPVFDEQYF. CDR3 in DNA: TGTGCCAGCAGTATGGGACTAGCGGGGGGCCCCGTCTTCGACGAGCAGTACTTC.

As DNA, the CDR3 is TGTGCCAGCAGCGTGGGCAGGGTGGAGTCACCCCTCCACTTT. Amino acids: CASSVGRVESPLHF. V and J are TRBV9 and TRBJ1-6, with D perhaps matching TRBD1 (5 bases). Germline V lookup: CDR1 SGDLS, CDR2 YYNGEE. V was shortened by 2 bases and J by 10 bases, with 13 bases between the two germline ends. The CDR3 is 14 amino acids.

This sequence joins TRBV27 and TRBJ2-7; D uncertain. Germline V lookup: CDR1 MNHEY, CDR2 SMNVEV (reference sequence). V was shortened by 3 bases and J by 3 bases, with 9 bases between the two germline ends. The CDR3 spans 13 residues. CDR3: CASSFTQNYEQYF. The CDR3 DNA sequence: TGTGCCAGCAGTTTTACCCAGAACTACGAGCAGTACTTC.

This rearrangement joins TRBV6-6 to TRBJ1-1, with TRBD1 matching over 7 bases. This CDR3 has 15 amino acids. V shed 1 base and J 8 bases; nucleotides not matched to a gene: 10. Germline lookup yields CDR1 MNHNY and CDR2 SVGAGI (reference sequence). CDR3 protein: CASSYYRQGPIEAFF. The CDR3 region has the DNA TGTGCCAGCAGTTACTATAGACAGGGCCCGATAGAAGCTTTCTTT.

This clone is a singleton in its sample. CDR3 bases: TGTGCCATCAGTGAAGAGACAGGGGTCAGGGAGCAGTACTTC. Translation gives CAISEETGVREQYF. This chain uses TRBV10-3 with TRBJ2-7, with 8 bases lining up with TRBD1. The germline CDR1 and CDR2 sequences are ENHRY and SYGVKD. The CDR3 has 14 residues. V lost 3 bases, J lost 7 bases, and 8 bases stayed unmatched.

This chain connects TRBV18 to TRBJ1-1; 7 nucleotides match TRBD1. Trimming took 6 bases from V and 4 from J; bases not matched to a gene: 8. The CDR3 totals 14 residues. In germline, CDR1 is KGHSH, CDR2 LQKENI. The DNA for the CDR3 is TGTGCCAGCTCGGAAGGACCAGGGGGCACTGAAGCTTTCTTT. It translates to CASSEGPGGTEAFF.

The V and J genes are TRBV10-3 and TRBJ1-2, with 7 bases fitting TRBD1. V lost 0 bases, J lost 5 bases, and 0 bases stayed unmatched. Germline V gene lookup returns CDR1 ENHRY and CDR2 SYGVKD. The CDR3 spans 13 residues. Here the CDR3 reads CAISESGQYGYTF. The CDR3 DNA follows: TGTGCCATCAGTGAGTCGGGACAGTATGGCTACACCTTC.

The rearrangement links TRBV27 to TRBJ1-2; 11 nucleotides line up with TRBD1. Per germline, CDR1 MNHEY and CDR2 SMNVEV (reference sequence). The CDR3 contains 13 residues. Losses at the gene ends were 7 bases for V and 7 bases for J; bases not matched to a gene: 5. CDR3 bases: TGTGCCAGCACCCGGACAGGGGGCCCTGGCTACACCTTC. It translates to CASTRTGGPGYTF.